This T cell receptor (beta chain) came from a study of blood T cells in healthy people across ages. Study-level results: Nothing was known about donor CMV status, and this possibly confounded expanded clonotype changes. Getting older went along with TCR beta diversity per million T cells dropping roughly linearly.

Researchers collected about 10 milliliters of peripheral blood from every single donor. This CDR3 spans 15 amino acids. From germline, CDR1 is SGHRS and CDR2 YFSETQ. V was shortened by 4 bases and J by 0 bases, with 11 bases between the two germline ends. It was with a sample-barcoded 5' primer and a J-beta primer mix that a second PCR of roughly 6 to 11 cycles was run. TCRdb fed the 5' RACE reads into MiXCR, producing one record per CDR3 protein. There are roughly 720,000 distinct CDR3 sequences in the sample; around half occur only once, and about 42% lies in the top ten. In this sample, this clonotype turned up a few times. Its specificity is not known.

V and J are TRBV5-1 and TRBJ2-1; D not certain. Source material: blood. The TCR sequence derives from an elderly man in good health. CDR3 coding DNA: TGCGCCAGCAGCGAGCAGGCCAGCTCCTACAATGAGCAGTTCTTC. It translates to CASSEQASSYNEQFF.